This entry concerns a single TCR beta chain. What it recognizes is unknown. The record originates from a study of cytomegalovirus exposure and HLA in healthy donors. The PCR was carried out with 60 Vbeta primers and 13 Jbeta primers. TCRdb keeps only in-frame clones here, not all; method: immunoSEQ multiplex PCR. The sample has 140,000 to 150,000 clones; approximately 80% are singletons. Notes on the study in general: Reportedly, a later analysis found an Asian-associated ancestry cluster had fewer N-insertions than the approximately 700-donor mean. Sequencing depth across donors, presence/absence analyses assumed, was roughly uniform. In a later analysis, CMV-associated beta chains were mostly HLA-associated, it appeared.

This CDR3 has 16 residues. The V end was cut by 5 bases, the J end by 3 bases, with 16 bases between. Germline V gives CDR1 SGHTA, CDR2 FQGTGA. This rearrangement joins TRBV7-3 to TRBJ1-4, with D unclear. Source material: PBMCs. The source is a man in his forties in good health and CMV-seronegative. CDR3 coding DNA: TGTGCCAGCAGCGAACGCGGGAGATCGGCTAATGAAAAACTGTTTTTT. It codes for CASSERGRSANEKLFF. The whole variable domain, remainder taken from reference TRBV7-3 and TRBJ1-4, is GAGVSQTPSNKVTEKGKYVELRCDPISGHTALYWYRQSLGQGPEFLIYFQGTGAADDSGLPNDRFFAVRPEGSVSTLKIQRTERGDSAVYLCASSERGRSANEKLFFGSGTQLSVL.